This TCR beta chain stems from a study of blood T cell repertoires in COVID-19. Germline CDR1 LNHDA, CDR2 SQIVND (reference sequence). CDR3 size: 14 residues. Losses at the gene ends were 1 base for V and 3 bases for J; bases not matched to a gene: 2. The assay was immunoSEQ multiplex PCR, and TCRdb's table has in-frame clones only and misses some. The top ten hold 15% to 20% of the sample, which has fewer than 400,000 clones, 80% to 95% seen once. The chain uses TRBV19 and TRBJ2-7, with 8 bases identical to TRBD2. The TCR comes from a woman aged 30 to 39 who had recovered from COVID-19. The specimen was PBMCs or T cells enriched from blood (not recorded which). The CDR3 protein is CASSIASGGYEQYF. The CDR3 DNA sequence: TGTGCCAGTAGTATAGCGAGCGGGGGCTACGAGCAGTACTTC.